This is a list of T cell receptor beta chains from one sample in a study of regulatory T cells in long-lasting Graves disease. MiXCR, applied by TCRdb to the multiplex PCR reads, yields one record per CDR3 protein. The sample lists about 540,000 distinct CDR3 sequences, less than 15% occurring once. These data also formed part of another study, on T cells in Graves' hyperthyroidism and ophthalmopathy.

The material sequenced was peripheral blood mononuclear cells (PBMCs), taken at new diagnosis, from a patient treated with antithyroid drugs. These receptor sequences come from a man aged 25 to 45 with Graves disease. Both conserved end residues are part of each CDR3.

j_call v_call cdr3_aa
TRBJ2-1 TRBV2 CASRPREFSYNEQFF
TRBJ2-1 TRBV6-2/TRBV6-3 CASGEQRAPGTNYNEQFF
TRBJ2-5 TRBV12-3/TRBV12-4 CASTLSPVQTQYF
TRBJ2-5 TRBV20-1 CSARGTGTSGIQETQYF
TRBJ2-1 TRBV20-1 CSAKDIQSEQFF
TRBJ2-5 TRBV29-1 CSVELGRYQETQYF
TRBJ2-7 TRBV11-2 CASSTLRGPLGNEQYF
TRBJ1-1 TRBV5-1 CASSPQGYLRTEAFF
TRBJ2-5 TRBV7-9 CASSLAVETQYF
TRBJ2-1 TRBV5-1 CASSLALREDGVEQFF
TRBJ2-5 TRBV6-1 CASATLQETQYF
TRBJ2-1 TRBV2 CASSGTSGSWYNEQFF
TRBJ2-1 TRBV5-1 CASSTGGVNNEQFF
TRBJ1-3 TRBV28 CASSPGTASGNTIYF
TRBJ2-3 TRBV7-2 CASSPMQYTDTQYF
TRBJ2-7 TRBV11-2 CASSLVPDSYEQYF
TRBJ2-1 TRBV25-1 CASSDLELAGPNEQFF
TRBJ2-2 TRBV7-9 CASSFSGTGGSGELFF
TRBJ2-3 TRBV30 CAALGTAVQYF
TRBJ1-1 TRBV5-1 CASRAGANTEAFF
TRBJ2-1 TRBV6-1 CASSKLGQSSYNEQFF
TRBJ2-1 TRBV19 CASSTRREVYNEQFF
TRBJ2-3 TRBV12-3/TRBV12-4 CASVRVGSTDTQYF
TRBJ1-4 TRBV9 CASSVGSHPTNEKLFF
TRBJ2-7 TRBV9 CAIGFGLADSYEQYF
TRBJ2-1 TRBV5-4 CASRGLAGGDEQFF
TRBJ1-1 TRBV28 CASSLGRMRAAFF
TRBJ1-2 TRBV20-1 CSARIGQGLSYGYTF
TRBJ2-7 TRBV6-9 CASSYGGTGAYEQYF
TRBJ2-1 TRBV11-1 CASSYRLRTSGNNEQFF
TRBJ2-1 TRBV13 CASSSTSGRASQAEQFF
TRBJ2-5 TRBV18 CACRPSGSLETQYF
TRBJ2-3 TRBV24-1 CATSPARGRLTDTQYF
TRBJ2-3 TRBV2 CASSEESGTSTDTQYF
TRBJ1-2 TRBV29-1 CSVEAEQGYTF
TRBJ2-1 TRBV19 CASSGSGSEQFF
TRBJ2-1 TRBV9 CASSALGGEGRLYNEQFF
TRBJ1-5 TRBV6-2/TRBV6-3 CASGIGTGRNQPQHF
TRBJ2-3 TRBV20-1 CSARVLRTGERAQYF
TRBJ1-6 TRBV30 CAWSLGQGSGSPLHF
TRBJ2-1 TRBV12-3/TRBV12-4 CASSRREGSYNEQFF
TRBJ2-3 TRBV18 CASSPEKTGTDTQYF
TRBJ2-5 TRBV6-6 CASSYSGVGTQYF
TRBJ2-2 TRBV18 CASSPLARGTTGELFF
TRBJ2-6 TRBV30 CAWRVRETGSGANVLTF
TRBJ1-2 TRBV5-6 CASSFTGTGWEYGYTF
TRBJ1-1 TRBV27 CASTPGQGLGNTEAFF
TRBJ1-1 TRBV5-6 CASSFIGVGAEAFF
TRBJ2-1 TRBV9 CASSVVGGGTYNEQFF
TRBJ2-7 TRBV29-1 CSVELAGGSSSYEQYF
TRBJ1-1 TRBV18 CASSPRTGSNTEAFF
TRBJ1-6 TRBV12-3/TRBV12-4 CASSLGQGRNSPLHF
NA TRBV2 CASSGVRGLAETQYF
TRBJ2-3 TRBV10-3 CAISESLSSTDTQYF
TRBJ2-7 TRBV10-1 CASSFCGRATCEQYF
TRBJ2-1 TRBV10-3 CAISPTSVEQFF
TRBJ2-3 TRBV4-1 CASRSFFGTGVADTQYF
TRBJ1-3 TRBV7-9 CASRPSYWGDTIYF
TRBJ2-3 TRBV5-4 CASSRSGEATDTQYF